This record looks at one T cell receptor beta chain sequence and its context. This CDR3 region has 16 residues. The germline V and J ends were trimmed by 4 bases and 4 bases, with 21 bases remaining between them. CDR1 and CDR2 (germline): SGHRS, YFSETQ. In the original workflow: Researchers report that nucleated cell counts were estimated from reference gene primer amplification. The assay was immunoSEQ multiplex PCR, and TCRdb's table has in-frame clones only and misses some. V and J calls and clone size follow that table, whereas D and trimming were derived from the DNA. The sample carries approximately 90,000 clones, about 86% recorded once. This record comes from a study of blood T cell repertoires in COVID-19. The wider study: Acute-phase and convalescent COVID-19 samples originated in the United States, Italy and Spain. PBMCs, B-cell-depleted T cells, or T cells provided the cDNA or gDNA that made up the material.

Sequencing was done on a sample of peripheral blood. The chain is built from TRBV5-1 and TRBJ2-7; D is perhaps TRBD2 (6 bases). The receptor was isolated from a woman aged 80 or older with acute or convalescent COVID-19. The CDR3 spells CASSTAGRKAAYEQYF. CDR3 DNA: TGCGCCAGCAGCACGGCGGGGAGGAAGGCCGCTTACGAGCAGTACTTC.